The clone carrying this TCR beta chain came up many times. The antigen is unknown. These data originate in a study of regulatory T cells in long-lasting Graves disease. Across the whole study: Antithyroid drug use was under 3 months in newly diagnosed Graves' patients.

The CDR3 contains 13 residues. With 3 bases removed from V and 6 bases from J, the gap between germline ends came to 11 bases. Per germline, CDR1 SEHNR and CDR2 FQNEAQ (reference sequence). Time point meaning: newly diagnosed GD, antithyroid drugs for less than 3 months. PBMCs provided the RNA from which the TCR library was made. CDR3-region Arm-PCR and iRepertoire HTBI primers produced the TCR beta libraries. TCRdb itself ran the multiplex PCR reads through MiXCR, one entry per CDR3 protein. The table includes 390,000 or so distinct CDR3 sequences, about 10% detected once. Study findings and constraints: Preferential use of TRBV28, TRBJ1-2 and TRBJ2-5 was seen in persistent disease.

The sample was also linked to a second study, of T cells in Graves' hyperthyroidism and ophthalmopathy. As that study records: When the TCR CDR3 underwent first-round RT-PCR, the HTBI primer set was used.

The TCR sequence derives from a woman under 30 with Graves disease. This material consisted of peripheral blood mononuclear cells (PBMCs), taken at new diagnosis, from a patient treated with antithyroid drugs. This chain uses TRBV7-9 with TRBJ1-2; D remains unclear. The CDR3 region has the DNA TGTGCCAGCAGCTTGCCCCTGTCGGATGGCTACACCTTC. Residues: CASSLPLSDGYTF.